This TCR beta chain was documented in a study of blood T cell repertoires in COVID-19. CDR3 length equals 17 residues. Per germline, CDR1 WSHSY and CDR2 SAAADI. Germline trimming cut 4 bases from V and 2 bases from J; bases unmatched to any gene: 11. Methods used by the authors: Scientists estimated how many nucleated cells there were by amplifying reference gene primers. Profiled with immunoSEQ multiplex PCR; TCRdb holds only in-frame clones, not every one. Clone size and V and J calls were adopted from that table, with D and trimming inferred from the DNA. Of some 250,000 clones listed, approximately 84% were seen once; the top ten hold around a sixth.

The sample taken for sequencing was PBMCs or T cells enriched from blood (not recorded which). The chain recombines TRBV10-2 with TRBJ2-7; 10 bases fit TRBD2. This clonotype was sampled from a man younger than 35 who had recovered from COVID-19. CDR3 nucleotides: TGCGCCAGCAGTGTGACGGCTAGCGGGAGTTTCACCTACGAGCAGTACTTC. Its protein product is CASSVTASGSFTYEQYF.